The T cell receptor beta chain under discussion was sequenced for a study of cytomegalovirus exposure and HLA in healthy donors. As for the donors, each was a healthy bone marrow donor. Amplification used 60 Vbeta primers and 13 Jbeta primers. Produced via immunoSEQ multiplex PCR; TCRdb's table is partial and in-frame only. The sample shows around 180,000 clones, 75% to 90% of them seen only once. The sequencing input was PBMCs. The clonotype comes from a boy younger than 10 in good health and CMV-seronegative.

The DNA of the CDR3 is TGTGCCAGCAGTGAGGGGCGCCGGGAAAAACTGTTTTTT. Amino acids: CASSEGRREKLFF. The V gene is TRBV2, the J gene TRBJ1-4; weak D call: TRBD1 (5 bases). The ends were cut back, 3 bases at V and 8 bases at J, with 10 bases in the middle. CDR3 length: 13 amino acids. Per germline, CDR1 SNHLY and CDR2 FYNNEI.